Each of the 13 T cell receptor beta chains below was sequenced from the same sample in a study of T cells in Graves' hyperthyroidism and ophthalmopathy. RNA transcripts served as the template for amplifying TCR beta CDR3 regions. The primer set for the first-round RT-PCR of the TCR CDR3 was HTBI. TCRdb re-derived calls from the multiplex PCR reads in MiXCR, one entry per CDR3 protein. The sample records roughly 720,000 distinct CDR3 sequences, around 16% being singletons. Material: blood. These receptors were obtained from a man aged 45-65 years with Graves' hyperthyroidism.

The chain uses TRBV12-3 or TRBV12-4 and TRBJ1-2; 7 positions match TRBD1. J gave up 6 bases and V 1 base, and 5 bases lay outside the gene matches. There are 14 residues in the CDR3. The CDR3 nucleotides read TGTGCCAGCAGTTTAGAGGGGGCAAGGGATGGCTACACCTTC. It is translated as CASSLEGARDGYTF.

This clonotype was recorded at least ten times. The chain employs TRBV27 and TRBJ2-5, with TRBD1 identical over 8 bases. This CDR3 region has 15 residues. Germline CDR1 is MNHEY and CDR2 is SMNVEV (reference sequence). The V segment lost 0 bases and the J segment 5 bases; nucleotides outside the gene matches: 5. CDR3 sequence (DNA): TGTGCCAGCAGTTTATCGGTGGACAGGGATGAGACCCAGTACTTC. The encoded protein is CASSLSVDRDETQYF.

The rearrangement joins TRBV6-2 or TRBV6-3 to TRBJ2-7, with 8 bases aligning to TRBD1. Per the germline V gene, CDR1 is MNHEY and CDR2 is SVGEGT. The CDR3 loop spans 14 amino acids. V lost 4 bases and J lost 6; bases outside the gene matches: 8. The CDR3 protein is CASSSRQGTCEQYF. The CDR3 DNA is TGTGCCAGCAGTTCCCGACAGGGGACATGCGAGCAGTACTTC.

The genes are TRBV19 and TRBJ2-1, with 10 bases aligning to TRBD2. The CDR3 loop spans 17 amino acids. Germline loops: CDR1 LNHDA, CDR2 SQIVND (reference sequence). J lost 2 bases, V lost 3 bases, and 7 bases had no gene match. The CDR3 DNA reads TGTGCCAGTAGTATTAGCGGGAGGCTAAAAGCCTACAATGAGCAGTTCTTC. Protein: CASSISGRLKAYNEQFF.

There are a few counts of this clonotype. V usage is TRBV5-6 and J usage is TRBJ1-1; D gene unclear. The CDR3 is 14 residues long. Between the trimmed V and J ends, which lost 2 bases and 4 bases, there was a span of 12 bases. The V gene's germline CDR1 is SGHDT and CDR2 YYEEEE. CDR3 region: CASSFGEWGTEAFF. CDR3 DNA: TGTGCCAGCAGCTTTGGGGAGTGGGGCACTGAAGCTTTCTTT.

This clonotype was seen a few times. The chain is built from TRBV9 and TRBJ1-2; no firm D call. The CDR3 spans 16 residues. CDR1 is SGDLS, CDR2 YYNGEE, per germline. Trimming removed 0 bases at V and 4 bases at J, with 16 bases between. CDR3 in DNA: TGTGCCAGCAGCGTAGATTCAAAGGGAAATCGCTATGGCTACACCTTC. Its protein is CASSVDSKGNRYGYTF. The whole variable domain, remainder taken from reference TRBV9 and TRBJ1-2, is DSGVTQTPKHLITATGQRVTLRCSPRSGDLSVYWYQQSLDQGLQFLIQYYNGEERAKGNILERFSAQQFPDLHSELNLSSLELGDSALYFCASSVDSKGNRYGYTFGSGTRLTVV.

This sequence joins TRBV6-2 or TRBV6-3 and TRBJ1-1; TRBD1 aligns across 8 bases. The germline gives CDR1 MNHEY, CDR2 SVGEGT. This CDR3 region has 16 residues. Trimming cost V 4 bases and J 3 bases; bases outside gene matches: 10. This chain's CDR3 is CASSWGGQGPDTEAFF. In nucleotides, the CDR3 is TGTGCCAGCAGTTGGGGAGGACAGGGACCGGACACTGAAGCTTTCTTT.

Ten or more counts support this clonotype. This rearrangement joins TRBV28 to TRBJ2-5; no reliable D call. The germline V gene has CDR1 MDHEN and CDR2 SYDVKM. V lost 1 base, J lost 5 bases, and 14 bases lay in between. The length of the CDR3 is 15 residues. The CDR3 loop reads CASSLYGGTRETQYF. The CDR3 coding sequence is TGTGCCAGCAGTTTATATGGTGGTACACGGGAGACCCAGTACTTC.

This clonotype was seen repeatedly, ten times or more. A much bigger clone sits one base away, suggesting this may be a read error. The chain couples TRBV24-1 to TRBJ2-5; unclear D gene. V lost 1 base, J lost 5 bases, and 4 bases lay in between. The CDR3 sequence is 12 residues long. Per germline, CDR1 KGHDR and CDR2 SFDVKD. CDR3 residues: CATSDFAETQYF. CDR3 DNA sequence: TGTGCCACCAGTGATTTTGCGGAGACCCAGTACTTC.

This clonotype was picked up a small number of times. The CDR3 reads CASSRLAGGLDEQFF. The DNA for the CDR3 is TGTGCCAGCTCGCGACTAGCGGGAGGTTTGGATGAGCAGTTCTTC. The chain has TRBV18 and TRBJ2-1; 13 nucleotides line up with TRBD2. The CDR3 contains 15 residues. With V trimmed by 6 bases and J by 8 bases, 7 bases remained unmatched. Germline V gives CDR1 KGHSH, CDR2 LQKENI.

This chain uses TRBV19 with TRBJ2-2; D remains unclear. CDR3 length equals 15 residues. Trimming took off 7 bases at V and 7 bases at J, with 19 bases between the two ends. Germline V gene data show CDR1 as LNHDA and CDR2 as SQIVND (reference sequence). CDR3 protein: CASMFLAPINGELFF. CDR3 DNA: TGTGCCAGTATGTTCCTGGCCCCTATTAACGGGGAGCTGTTTTTT. Drawing the rest from reference TRBV19 and TRBJ2-2, the complete variable domain is DGGITQSPKYLFRKEGQNVTLSCEQNLNHDAMYWYRQDPGQGLRLIYYSQIVNDFQKGDIAEGYSVSREKKESFPLTVTSAQKNPTAFYLCASMFLAPINGELFFGEGSRLTVL.

This clonotype has ten or more counts. The chain employs TRBV10-1 and TRBJ2-7; TRBD2 is a possible D gene (5 bases). The CDR3 extends over 15 amino acids. The ends were cut back, 0 bases at V and 0 bases at J, with 9 bases in the middle. CDR1 is WNHNN, CDR2 SYGVQD, per germline (reference sequence). CDR3 in DNA: TGCGCCAGCAGTGAGTCTCGGGAAATCTCCTACGAGCAGTACTTC. Translation: CASSESREISYEQYF.

The sample holds a few counts of this clonotype. V is TRBV7-9 and J is TRBJ2-3; TRBD2 aligns across 8 bases. The J segment lost 4 bases and the V segment lost 3 bases, leaving 3 bases of the junction unmatched. The CDR3 spans 14 residues. The germline V gene encodes CDR1 SEHNR and CDR2 FQNEAQ (reference sequence). The CDR3 reads CASSLTSVSDTQYF. The CDR3 region has the DNA TGTGCCAGCAGCTTGACTAGCGTCTCAGATACGCAGTATTTT. Using reference TRBV7-9 and TRBJ2-3 for the parts outside the CDR3, the full variable domain is DTGVSQNPRHKITKRGQNVTFRCDPISEHNRLYWYRQTLGQGPEFLTYFQNEAQLEKSRLLSDRFSAERPKGSFSTLEIQRTEQGDSAMYLCASSLTSVSDTQYFGPGTRLTVL.